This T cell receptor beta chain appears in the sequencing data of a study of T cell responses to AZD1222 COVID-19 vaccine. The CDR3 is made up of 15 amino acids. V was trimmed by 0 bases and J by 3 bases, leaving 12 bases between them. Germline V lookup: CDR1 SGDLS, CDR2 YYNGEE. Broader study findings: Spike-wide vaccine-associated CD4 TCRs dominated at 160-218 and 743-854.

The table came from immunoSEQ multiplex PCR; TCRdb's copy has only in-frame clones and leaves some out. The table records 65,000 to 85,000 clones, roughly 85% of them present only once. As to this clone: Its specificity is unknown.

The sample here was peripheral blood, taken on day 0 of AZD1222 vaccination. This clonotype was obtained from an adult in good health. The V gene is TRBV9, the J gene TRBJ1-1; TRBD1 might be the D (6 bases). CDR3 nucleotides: TGTGCCAGCAGCGTAGTGGTAACAGGGTACACTGAAGCTTTCTTT. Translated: CASSVVVTGYTEAFF.